This T cell receptor (beta chain) came from a study of T cells in Graves' hyperthyroidism and ophthalmopathy. TCR beta CDR3 regions were amplified from RNA. A first-round RT-PCR of the TCR CDR3 used the HTBI primer set. TCRdb redid the calling of the multiplex PCR reads with MiXCR, one entry per CDR3 protein. The sample holds some 350,000 distinct CDR3 sequences, around a quarter seen once. This clonotype was counted a few times. The V gene lost 6 bases and the J gene lost 2 bases, with 11 bases spanning the gap. The CDR3 runs 14 residues. Germline-derived CDR1 and CDR2 are MNHEY and SVGEGT. The TCR sequence derives from a man aged 50-59 years with Graves' hyperthyroidism. What was sequenced was blood. The chain recombines TRBV6-2 or TRBV6-3 with TRBJ1-5, with D uncertain. The CDR3 DNA sequence: TGTGCCAGCAGCTTTTATGGCGGCAATCAGCCCCAGCATTTT. Its translation is CASSFYGGNQPQHF.